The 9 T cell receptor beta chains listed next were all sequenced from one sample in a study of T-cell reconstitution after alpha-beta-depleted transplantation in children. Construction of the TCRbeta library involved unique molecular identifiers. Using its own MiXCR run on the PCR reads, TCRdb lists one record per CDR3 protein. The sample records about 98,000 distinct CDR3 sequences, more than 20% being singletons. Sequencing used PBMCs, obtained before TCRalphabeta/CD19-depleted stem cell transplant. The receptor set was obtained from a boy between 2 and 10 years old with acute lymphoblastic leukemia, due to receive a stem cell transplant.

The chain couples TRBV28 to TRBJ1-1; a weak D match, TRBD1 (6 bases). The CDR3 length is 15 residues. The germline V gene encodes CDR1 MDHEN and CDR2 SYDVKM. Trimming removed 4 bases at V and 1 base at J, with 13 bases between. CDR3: CASSSPGTPNTEAFF. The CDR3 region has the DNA TGTGCCAGCAGTTCCCCCGGGACACCGAACACTGAAGCTTTCTTT.

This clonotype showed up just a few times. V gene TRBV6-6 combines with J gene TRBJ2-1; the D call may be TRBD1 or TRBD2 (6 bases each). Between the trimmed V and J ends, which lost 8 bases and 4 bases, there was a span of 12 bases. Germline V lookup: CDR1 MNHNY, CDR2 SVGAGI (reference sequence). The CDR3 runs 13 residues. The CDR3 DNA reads TGTGCCAGCTCAAGGGGGGAGTACAATGAGCAGTTCTTC. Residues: CASSRGEYNEQFF.

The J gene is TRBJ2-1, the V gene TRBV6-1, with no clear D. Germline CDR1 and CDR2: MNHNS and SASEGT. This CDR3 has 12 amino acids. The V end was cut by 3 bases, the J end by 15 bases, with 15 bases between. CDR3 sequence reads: CASSEGKVSRFF. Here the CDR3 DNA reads TGTGCCAGCAGTGAGGGGAAAGTGTCTCGGTTCTTC.

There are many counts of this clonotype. The CDR3 reads CASSLDGRRDEQFF. For the CDR3, the DNA is TGCGCCAGCAGCTTGGATGGTAGGCGCGATGAGCAGTTCTTC. This chain connects TRBV5-1 to TRBJ2-1; D remains unclear. The V gene's germline CDR1 is SGHRS and CDR2 YFSETQ. The CDR3 has 14 amino acids. V gave up 0 bases and J gave up 8 bases, with 12 bases separating them.

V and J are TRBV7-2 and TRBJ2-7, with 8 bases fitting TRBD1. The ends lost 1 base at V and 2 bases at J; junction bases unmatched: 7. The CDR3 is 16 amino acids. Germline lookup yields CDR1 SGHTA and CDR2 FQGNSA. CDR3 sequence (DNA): TGTGCCAGCAGCTTAGGAGCAGGGGGCCAGGCCTACGAGCAGTACTTC. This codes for CASSLGAGGQAYEQYF.

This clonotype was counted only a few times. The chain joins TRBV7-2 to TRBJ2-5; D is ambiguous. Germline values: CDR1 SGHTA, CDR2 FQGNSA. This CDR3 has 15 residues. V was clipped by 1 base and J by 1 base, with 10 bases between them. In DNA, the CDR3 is TGTGCCAGCAGCTTAGGGCTATCCTCCCAAGAGACCCAGTACTTC. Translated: CASSLGLSSQETQYF.

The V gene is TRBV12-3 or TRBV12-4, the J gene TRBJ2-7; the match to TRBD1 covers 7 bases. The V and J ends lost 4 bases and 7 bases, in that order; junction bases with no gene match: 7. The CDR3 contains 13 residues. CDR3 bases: TGTGCCAGCAGTTCCCGAAGACAGGGAGAGCAGTACTTC. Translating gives CASSSRRQGEQYF.

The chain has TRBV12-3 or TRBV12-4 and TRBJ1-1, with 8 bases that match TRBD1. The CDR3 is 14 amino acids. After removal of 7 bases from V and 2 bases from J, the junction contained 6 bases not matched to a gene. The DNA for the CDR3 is TGTGCCAGCATCATGGGACAGGCAAACACTGAAGCTTTCTTT. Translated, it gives CASIMGQANTEAFF.

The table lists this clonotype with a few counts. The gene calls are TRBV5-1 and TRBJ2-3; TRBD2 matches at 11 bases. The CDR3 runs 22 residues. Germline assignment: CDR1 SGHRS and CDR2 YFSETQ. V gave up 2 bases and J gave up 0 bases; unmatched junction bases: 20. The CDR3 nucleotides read TGCGCCAGCAGCTTTCCCGGTCCCGGGACTAGCGGAGGGGACTTTAGCACAGATACGCAGTATTTT. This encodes CASSFPGPGTSGGDFSTDTQYF. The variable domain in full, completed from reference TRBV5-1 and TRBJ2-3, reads KAGVTQTPRYLIKTRGQQVTLSCSPISGHRSVSWYQQTPGQGLQFLFEYFSETQRNKGNFPGRFSGRQFSNSRSEMNVSTLELGDSALYLCASSFPGPGTSGGDFSTDTQYFGPGTRLTVL.